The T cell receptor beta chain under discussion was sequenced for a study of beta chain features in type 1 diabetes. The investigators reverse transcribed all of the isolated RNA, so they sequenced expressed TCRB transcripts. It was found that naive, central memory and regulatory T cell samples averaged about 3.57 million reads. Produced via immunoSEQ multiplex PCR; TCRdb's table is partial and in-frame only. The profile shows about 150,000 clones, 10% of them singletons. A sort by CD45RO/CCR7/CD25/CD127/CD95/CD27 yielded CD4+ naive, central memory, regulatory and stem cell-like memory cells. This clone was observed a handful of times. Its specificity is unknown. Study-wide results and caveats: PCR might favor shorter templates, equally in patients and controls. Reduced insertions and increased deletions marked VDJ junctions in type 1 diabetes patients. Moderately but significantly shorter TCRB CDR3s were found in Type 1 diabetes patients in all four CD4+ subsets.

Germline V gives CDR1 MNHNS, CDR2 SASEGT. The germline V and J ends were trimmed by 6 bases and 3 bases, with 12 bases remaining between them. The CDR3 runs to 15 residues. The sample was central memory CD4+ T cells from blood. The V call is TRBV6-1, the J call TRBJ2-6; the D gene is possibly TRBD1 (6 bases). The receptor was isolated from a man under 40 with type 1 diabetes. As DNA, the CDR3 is TGTGCCAGCAGGAGACAGGAAAATGGGGCCAACGTCCTGACTTTC. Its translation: CASRRQENGANVLTF.